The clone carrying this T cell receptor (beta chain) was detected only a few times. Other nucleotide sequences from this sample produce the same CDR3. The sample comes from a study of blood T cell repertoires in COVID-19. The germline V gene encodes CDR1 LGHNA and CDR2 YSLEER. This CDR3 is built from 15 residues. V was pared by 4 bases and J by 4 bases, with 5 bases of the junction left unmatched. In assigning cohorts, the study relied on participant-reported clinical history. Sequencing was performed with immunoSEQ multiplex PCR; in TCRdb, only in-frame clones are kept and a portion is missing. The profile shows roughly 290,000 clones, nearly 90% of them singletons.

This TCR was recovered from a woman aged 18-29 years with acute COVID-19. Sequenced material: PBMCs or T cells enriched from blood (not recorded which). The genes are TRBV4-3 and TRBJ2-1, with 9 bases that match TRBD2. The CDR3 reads CASSLGSGRYNEQFF. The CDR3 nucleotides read TGCGCCAGCAGCCTAGGTAGCGGGAGATACAATGAGCAGTTCTTC.